This TCR beta chain was observed in a study of blood T cell repertoires in COVID-19. This CDR3 is 16 amino acids long. Germline CDR1 and CDR2: MNHEY and SMNVEV (reference sequence). V lost 4 bases, J lost 7 bases, and 13 bases stayed unmatched. TCRdb's copy holds only in-frame clones and misses some; the assay was immunoSEQ multiplex PCR. The top ten clones hold around 2.5% of a sample with some 320,000 clones, more than 75% of them seen once. The chain has TRBV27 and TRBJ2-1, with TRBD1 identical over 7 bases. This sequence originates from a man aged 55 to 70 who had recovered from COVID-19. Sequenced input: PBMCs or T cells enriched from blood (not recorded which). CDR3 in DNA: TGTGCCAGCAGTTACGCGACAGGGACGGGGCCAAATGAGCAGTTCTTC. Translation gives CASSYATGTGPNEQFF.